Listed below are T cell receptor beta chains from one sample, sequenced in a study of Graves' ophthalmopathy and Graves' hyperthyroidism. TCRdb itself ran the multiplex PCR reads through MiXCR, one entry per CDR3 protein. The top ten clones hold 9.5% to 10% of a sample with roughly 500,000 distinct CDR3 sequences, approximately 15% of them seen once. Input material: blood. All receptors derive from a woman between 25 and 40 years old with Graves' ophthalmopathy. The CDR3 runs from the conserved cysteine through the conserved F or W. Each record gives: V gene, CDR3 protein.

>TRBV4-1
CASSQEGLGQAYEQYF
>TRBV10-3
CAILGLVQGRRSNYGYTF
>TRBV5-1
CASSLDRGYYTGELFF
>TRBV29-1
CSVEAGAETQYF
>TRBV7-9
CASSLGRTEETQYF
>TRBV20-1
CSALVRDRADGYTF
>TRBV20-1
CSARGYADGTGGSSPLHF
>TRBV30
CVTGGIGYGYTF
>TRBV15
CATSRPVGGGNIQYF
>TRBV6-1
CASSEEGRVAGGETQYF
>TRBV5-1
CASSPPPGGPYNEQFF
>TRBV12-3/TRBV12-4
CASSPDHQPQHF
>TRBV11-2
CASSTLYRDGNQPQHF
>TRBV29-1
CSVEIMWGGDYGYTF
>TRBV10-3
CAISGQSGAHTEAFF
>TRBV12-3/TRBV12-4
CASSQGTSTDTQYF
>TRBV6-1
CASSERPSGNAEAFF
>TRBV10-3
CATSTSGGSYEQYF
>TRBV19
CASSTYPSQGANQPQHF
>TRBV12-3/TRBV12-4
CASSPTRFFLDGDTEQYF
>TRBV7-9
CASSLSVQGGYTF
>TRBV27
CASSPTSGTTYEQYF
>TRBV28
CASSLTGSSNQPQHF
>TRBV12-3/TRBV12-4
CASRHRHYGYTF
>TRBV11-3
CASLLDQGNSEAFF
>TRBV28
CASEDLRDRDSSEAFF
>TRBV20-1
CSANLQRQFPQAF
>TRBV30
CAWRLAGVVETQYF
>TRBV5-1
CASRGDNSYNSPLHF
>TRBV12-3/TRBV12-4
CASSLGTSGASLEQYF
>TRBV6-5
CASSYLGAGSPLHF
>TRBV5-1
CASSLRYWGGTEAFF
>TRBV3-1
CASSQERWHPNTEAFF
>TRBV12-3/TRBV12-4
CASRAIPGQGDYGYTF
>TRBV24-1
CATSRGENNQPQHF
>TRBV10-3
CAISESTETGVVALHF
>TRBV12-3/TRBV12-4
CASSFKRRQETQYF
>TRBV9
CASSEGLAGAGEQYF
>TRBV28
CASLGLGDSHQPQHF
>TRBV10-1
CASSMDSSHEQYF
>TRBV4-1
CASSQGPGATEGTQYF
>TRBV9
CASSVVPGGAGVTEAFF